This T cell receptor beta chain emerged from a study of blood T cell repertoires in COVID-19. Study-level background: Collection of acute and convalescent COVID-19 samples took place in the United States, Italy and Spain. PBMCs, B-cell-depleted T cells, or T cells were the source of the cDNA or gDNA that made up the material.

As processed by the authors: Cell counts per sample came from amplifying reference gene primers. The assay was immunoSEQ multiplex PCR, and TCRdb's table has in-frame clones only and misses some. V and J calls and clone size follow that table, whereas D and trimming were derived from the DNA. This table holds 150,000 or so clones, 85% to 90% found once. The CDR3 is 14 amino acids. The V segment lost 1 base and the J segment 3 bases; nucleotides outside the gene matches: 2. CDR1 is SGHDT, CDR2 YYEEEE, per germline. The specimen was peripheral blood. The receptor's source is a man aged 55-75 years with active or convalescent COVID-19. The chain links TRBV5-6 to TRBJ2-7; 9 nucleotides agree with TRBD1. The CDR3 loop reads CASSLTGGNYEQYF. The CDR3 bases are TGTGCCAGCAGCTTGACAGGGGGCAACTACGAGCAGTACTTC.